This TCR beta chain was found in a study of OX40 agonist ivuxolimab in advanced cancers. Study at large: Patient treatment consisted of intravenous ivuxolimab administration every 2 weeks at 0.01 to 10 mg/kg. Hepatocellular carcinoma, melanoma, renal cell or head and neck cancer was diagnosed in the dose-escalation patients.

Using immunoSEQ multiplex PCR, the repertoire was profiled, and TCRdb retains in-frame clones only, with some absent. This table has 50,000 to 75,000 clones, about 85% appearing once. Unmatched junction bases numbered 10, after V lost 7 bases and J lost 7 bases. Germline CDR1 is SGHRS and CDR2 is YFSETQ. CDR3 size: 15 residues. Sequences were derived from CD4+ or CD8+ T cells sorted from blood, sampled in a trial of the OX40 agonist ivuxolimab. The clonotype comes from an adult with an advanced solid tumor such as melanoma, head and neck, liver or kidney cancer. The chain employs TRBV5-1 and TRBJ2-1; 11 nucleotides match TRBD2. The CDR3 spells CASSLSGGALNEQFF. CDR3 sequence (DNA): TGCGCCAGCTCACTTAGCGGGGGGGCTTTAAATGAGCAGTTCTTC.